This T cell receptor (beta chain) was recovered during a study of T cells expressing NK-cell markers. Study as a whole: It was sorted CD3+CD56+NKG2C+, CD3+CD56+NKG2C- and CD3+CD56-NKG2C+ T cells that supplied the TCR beta repertoires.

CDR3 size: 15 residues. TCRdb re-called the 5' RACE reads; every CDR3 protein appears as one record, without DNA. The sample totals fewer than 400,000 distinct CDR3 sequences. The source of this sequence is a man aged 18-69 years in good health. V usage is TRBV21-1 and J usage is TRBJ1-3. TRBV21-1 is classified as a pseudogene. The sample taken for sequencing was blood T cells: a sorted CD56 or NKG2C T cell subset, CD4+ or CD8+ T cells, or bulk PBMC T cells (not recorded which). CDR3 in amino acids: CASSKVPTSGNTIYF.